This TCR beta chain is drawn from a study of T-cell reconstitution after alpha-beta-depleted transplantation in children. In germline, CDR1 is MRHNA, CDR2 SNTAGT. The CDR3 sequence is 10 residues long. The germline V and J ends were trimmed by 8 bases and 7 bases, with 5 bases remaining between them. Unique molecular identifiers featured in how the TCRbeta library was prepared. TCRdb reprocessed the PCR reads via MiXCR and lists one record per CDR3 protein. The data contain 640,000 or so distinct CDR3 sequences, 16% of them singletons. This clonotype was recorded many times. The chain uses TRBV6-4 and TRBJ2-2; unclear D gene. The input for sequencing was PBMCs from the stem cell graft donor, taken from the stem cell graft. The source of this sequence is a human donor who donated a stem cell graft to a child with acute myeloid leukemia. CDR3 in amino acids: CASGDGELFF. The DNA for the CDR3 is TGTGCCAGCGGCGACGGGGAGCTGTTTTTT.